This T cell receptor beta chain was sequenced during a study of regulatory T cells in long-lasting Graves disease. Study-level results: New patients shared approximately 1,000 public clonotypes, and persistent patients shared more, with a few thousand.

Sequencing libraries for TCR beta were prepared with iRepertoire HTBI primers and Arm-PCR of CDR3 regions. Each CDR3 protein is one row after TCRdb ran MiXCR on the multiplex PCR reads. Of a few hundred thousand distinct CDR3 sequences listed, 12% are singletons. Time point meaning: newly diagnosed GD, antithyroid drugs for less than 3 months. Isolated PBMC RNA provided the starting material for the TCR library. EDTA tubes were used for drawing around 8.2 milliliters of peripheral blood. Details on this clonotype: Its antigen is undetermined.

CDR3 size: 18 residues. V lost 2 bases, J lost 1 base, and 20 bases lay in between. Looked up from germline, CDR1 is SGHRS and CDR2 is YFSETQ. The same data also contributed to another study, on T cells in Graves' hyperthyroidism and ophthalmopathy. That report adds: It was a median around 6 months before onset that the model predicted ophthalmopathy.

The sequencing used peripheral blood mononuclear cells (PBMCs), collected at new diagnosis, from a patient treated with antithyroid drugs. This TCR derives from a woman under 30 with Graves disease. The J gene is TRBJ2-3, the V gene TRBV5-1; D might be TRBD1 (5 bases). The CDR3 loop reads CASSFSVQGVFRTDTQYF. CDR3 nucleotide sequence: TGCGCCAGCAGCTTTTCTGTTCAGGGCGTTTTTCGCACAGATACGCAGTATTTT. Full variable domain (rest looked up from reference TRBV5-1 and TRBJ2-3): KAGVTQTPRYLIKTRGQQVTLSCSPISGHRSVSWYQQTPGQGLQFLFEYFSETQRNKGNFPGRFSGRQFSNSRSEMNVSTLELGDSALYLCASSFSVQGVFRTDTQYFGPGTRLTVL.